The T cell receptor (beta chain) described here comes from a study of cytomegalovirus exposure and HLA in healthy donors. The V end was cut by 5 bases, the J end by 3 bases, with 13 bases between. CDR1 and CDR2 (germline): MGHDK, SYGVNS. This CDR3 region has 15 residues. The PCR employed 60 Vbeta primers together with 13 Jbeta primers. Sequencing was performed with immunoSEQ multiplex PCR; in TCRdb, only in-frame clones are kept and a portion is missing. The repertoire holds 140,000 to 150,000 clones, with 65% to 90% as singletons. J is TRBJ2-2 and V is TRBV25-1; TRBD2 is a possible D gene (5 bases). This TCR was recovered from a woman aged 25 to 39 in good health and CMV-seronegative. Material: PBMCs. The CDR3 is CASSRGLLYTGELFF. DNA of the CDR3: TGTGCCAGCAGTCGAGGGCTTTTGTACACCGGGGAGCTGTTTTTT.